Listed below are T cell receptor beta chains from one sample, sequenced in a study of T cell responses to AZD1222 COVID-19 vaccine. The assay was immunoSEQ multiplex PCR, and TCRdb's table has in-frame clones only and misses some. The table includes tens of thousands of clones, roughly nine tenths detected once. The specimen comprised peripheral blood, sampled on day 0 of AZD1222 vaccination. These receptors were collected from an adult in good health. CDR3s include the opening cysteine and the closing phenylalanine or tryptophan. D genes are given only for firm matches. Where a row states a size, it is once, few, many or the class of an expanded clone; other rows omit it.

D gene	V gene	clone size	J gene	CDR3 protein	CDR3 DNA
-	TRBV21-1	-	TRBJ1-1	CASSNQGGGTNTEAFF	TGTGCCAGCAGCAACCAGGGAGGTGGGACGAACACTGAAGCTTTCTTT
-	TRBV27	-	TRBJ2-7	CASSLSRGSRYEQYF	TGTGCCAGCAGTTTATCGAGGGGGAGTAGGTACGAGCAGTACTTC
-	TRBV7-2	-	TRBJ2-7	CASSLEGGLSYEQYF	TGTGCCAGCAGCTTAGAGGGAGGTCTGTCCTACGAGCAGTACTTC
-	TRBV11-2	-	TRBJ2-2	CASSFPPGTFMLSGELFF	TGTGCCAGCAGCTTCCCCCCAGGGACATTTATGTTGTCCGGGGAGCTGTTTTTT
TRBD2	TRBV19	-	TRBJ2-1	CASTETSGRENEQFF	TGTGCCAGTACCGAGACTAGCGGGAGGGAGAATGAGCAGTTCTTC
-	TRBV6-6	-	TRBJ1-4	CASSPPPGRRNEKLFF	TGTGCCAGCAGCCCACCCCCCGGCCGGCGTAATGAAAAACTGTTTTTT
-	TRBV27	-	TRBJ1-1	CASKRDTRTEAFF	TGTGCCAGCAAAAGGGACACCCGGACTGAAGCTTTCTTT
-	TRBV12-2	once	TRBJ1-2	CASRYGCLECYTF	-
TRBD1	TRBV7-2	once	TRBJ2-2	CASRRGQENTGELFF	TGTGCCAGCAGGCGGGGACAGGAGAACACCGGGGAGCTGTTTTTT
-	TRBV19	few	TRBJ2-2	CASSGVASTGELFF	TGTGCCAGTAGTGGCGTAGCGTCTACCGGGGAGCTGTTTTTT
-	TRBV10-3	-	TRBJ2-3	CAIRDIDSTDTQYF	TGTGCCATCAGGGACATCGACTCCACAGATACGCAGTATTTT
TRBD1	TRBV7-2	-	TRBJ2-1	CASSRDRGRYNEQFF	TGTGCCAGCAGCCGGGACAGGGGGCGCTACAATGAGCAGTTCTTC
-	TRBV2	-	TRBJ2-2	CASRLQGVTGELFF	TGTGCCAGCAGACTACAGGGAGTCACCGGGGAGCTGTTTTTT
-	TRBV28	once	TRBJ1-5	CASNDSNQPQHF	TGTGCCAGCAATGACAGCAATCAGCCCCAGCATTTT
-	TRBV7-9	-	TRBJ1-1	CASSLSVKVREPEAFF	TGTGCCAGCAGCTTATCGGTGAAGGTGAGAGAACCTGAAGCTTTCTTT
-	TRBV20-1	-	TRBJ2-3	CSAEAGLAQYF	TGCAGTGCCGAGGCGGGGTTGGCGCAGTATTTT
-	TRBV18	-	TRBJ2-7	CASSPREGATYEQYF	TGTGCCAGCTCACCACGGGAAGGGGCAACCTACGAGCAGTACTTC
TRBD2	TRBV7-2	-	TRBJ2-1	CASRGGTSGSSYNEQFF	TGTGCCAGCAGGGGCGGGACTAGCGGGAGCTCCTACAATGAGCAGTTCTTC
-	TRBV5-1	-	TRBJ2-3	CASSLEIGENTQYF	TGCGCCAGCAGCTTGGAAATAGGGGAGAATACGCAGTATTTT
TRBD1	TRBV7-2	-	TRBJ1-1	CASSHRGRGTEAFF	TGTGCCAGCAGCCACAGGGGGCGGGGGACTGAAGCTTTCTTT
TRBD2	TRBV28	-	TRBJ2-2	CASSPGGGANTGELFF	TGTGCCAGCAGCCCCGGGGGGGGCGCGAACACCGGGGAGCTGTTTTTT
-	TRBV3-1/TRBV3-2	-	TRBJ1-1	CASSVAMNTEAFF	TGTGCCAGCAGTGTTGCCATGAACACTGAAGCTTTCTTT
TRBD1	TRBV5-1	-	TRBJ1-1	CASSAQGAGEAFF	TGCGCCAGCAGCGCTCAGGGGGCAGGTGAAGCTTTCTTT
-	TRBV15	-	TRBJ1-2	CATSRDRTLQHGYTF	TGTGCCACCAGCAGAGATAGAACACTGCAGCATGGCTACACCTTC
TRBD1	TRBV5-8	-	TRBJ1-2	CASSPGQGRSNYGYTF	TGTGCCAGCAGTCCCGGACAGGGCAGATCCAACTATGGCTACACCTTC
TRBD1	TRBV6-5	few	TRBJ1-2	CASSYSRDSGMGYTF	TGTGCCAGCAGTTACTCCCGGGACAGCGGAATGGGCTACACCTTC
-	TRBV28	once	TRBJ1-5	CASTPDSSNQPQHF	TGTGCCAGCACCCCTGACAGTAGCAATCAGCCCCAGCATTTT
-	TRBV12-3/TRBV12-4	-	TRBJ1-1	CASSFVDTEAFF	TGTGCCAGCAGTTTTGTGGACACTGAAGCTTTCTTT
-	TRBV5-6	-	TRBJ1-2	CASSSPGLQDYGYTF	TGTGCCAGCAGCTCACCGGGACTACAGGACTATGGCTACACCTTC
-	TRBV20-1	-	TRBJ2-5	CSASGGREAETQYF	TGCAGTGCTAGTGGGGGGAGAGAGGCAGAGACCCAGTACTTC
-	TRBV5-1	-	TRBJ2-7	CASSLGGQGSYEQYF	TGCGCCAGCAGCCTAGGGGGACAAGGGTCCTACGAGCAGTACTTC
-	TRBV3-1/TRBV3-2	-	TRBJ1-3	CASSLGLTGTAGNTIYF	TGTGCCAGCAGCCTCGGCTTAACGGGGACGGCGGGAAACACCATATATTTT
TRBD1	TRBV6-5	-	TRBJ1-2	CASSDRDYGYTF	TGTGCCAGCAGCGACAGGGACTATGGCTACACCTTC
-	TRBV19	few	TRBJ1-1	CASSSTTVTEAFF	TGTGCCAGTAGTTCTACGACGGTAACTGAAGCTTTCTTT
-	TRBV5-1	-	TRBJ1-1	CASSLFEGSTTEAFF	TGCGCCAGCAGCTTGTTTGAGGGCTCGACCACTGAAGCTTTCTTT
-	TRBV19	-	TRBJ2-7	CASSIGQSYEQYF	TGTGCCAGTAGCATCGGACAGTCCTACGAGCAGTACTTC